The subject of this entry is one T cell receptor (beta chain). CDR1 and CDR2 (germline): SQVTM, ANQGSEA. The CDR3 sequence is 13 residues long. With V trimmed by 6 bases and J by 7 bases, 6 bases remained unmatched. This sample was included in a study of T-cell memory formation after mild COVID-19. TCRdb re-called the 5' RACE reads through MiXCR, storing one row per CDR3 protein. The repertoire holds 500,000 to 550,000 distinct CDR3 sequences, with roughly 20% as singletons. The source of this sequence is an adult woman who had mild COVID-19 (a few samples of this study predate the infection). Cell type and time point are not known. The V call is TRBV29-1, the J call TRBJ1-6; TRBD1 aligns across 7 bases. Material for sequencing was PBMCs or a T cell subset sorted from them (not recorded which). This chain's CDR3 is CSVADRENSPLHF. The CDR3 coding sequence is TGCAGCGTCGCAGACAGGGAGAATTCACCCCTCCACTTT.